The sequence of this TCR beta chain was determined in a study of T-cell reconstitution after alpha-beta-depleted transplantation in children. This clonotype has only a few counts. The antigen is undetermined. Findings and caveats of the study: The origin of high day-60 TCRbeta diversity in some patients lay in surviving recipient T cells and thymic progenitors. Expanded graft clones, several hundred of them, were reportedly the source of alpha-beta T cells about two months after transplant.

Library preparation (for TCRbeta) was performed with unique molecular identifiers. Using its own MiXCR run on the PCR reads, TCRdb lists one record per CDR3 protein. The sample carries just over 950,000 distinct CDR3 sequences, 25% to 35% recorded once. CDR1 SEHNR and CDR2 FQNEAQ come from the germline V gene (reference sequence). The CDR3 has 14 amino acids. The V gene end was trimmed by 4 bases and the J gene end by 6 bases; junction bases not matched to a gene: 8. The TCR was taken from a boy under two years old who had a stem cell transplant for SCID, so the T cells may come from the graft donor. The chain uses TRBV7-9 and TRBJ2-7; 8 bases match TRBD1. The sample consisted of PBMCs, mostly from graft donor cells, taken 360 days after TCRalphabeta/CD19-depleted stem cell transplant. In nucleotides, the CDR3 is TGTGCCAGCAGCTCGGACAGGGTACACGGCGAGCAGTACTTC. Its protein product is CASSSDRVHGEQYF.